There are many counts of the clone carrying this TCR beta chain. As yet, its antigen is unknown. This CDR3 region has 16 residues. V was clipped by 6 bases and J by 0 bases; unmatched bases: 3. Germline CDR1 and CDR2: MGHRA and YSYEKL. TCRdb independently ran MiXCR on the RT-PCR reads; one entry per CDR3 protein. This table holds fewer than 750,000 distinct CDR3 sequences, around 13% found once. The data belong to a study of response to subunit inactivated influenza vaccine. Study findings and constraints: The authors proposed limited new T cell recruitment per seasonal influenza vaccination.

The chain employs TRBV4-1 and TRBJ2-5; the match to TRBD2 covers 14 bases. The TCR was taken from a man aged 45-60 years who received an inactivated influenza vaccine. The starting material was PBMCs from blood, obtained approximately 12 days after vaccination. This chain's CDR3 is CASRGTSGGDQETQYF. The DNA for the CDR3 is TGCGCCAGCAGAGGGACTAGCGGGGGAGACCAAGAGACCCAGTACTTC.